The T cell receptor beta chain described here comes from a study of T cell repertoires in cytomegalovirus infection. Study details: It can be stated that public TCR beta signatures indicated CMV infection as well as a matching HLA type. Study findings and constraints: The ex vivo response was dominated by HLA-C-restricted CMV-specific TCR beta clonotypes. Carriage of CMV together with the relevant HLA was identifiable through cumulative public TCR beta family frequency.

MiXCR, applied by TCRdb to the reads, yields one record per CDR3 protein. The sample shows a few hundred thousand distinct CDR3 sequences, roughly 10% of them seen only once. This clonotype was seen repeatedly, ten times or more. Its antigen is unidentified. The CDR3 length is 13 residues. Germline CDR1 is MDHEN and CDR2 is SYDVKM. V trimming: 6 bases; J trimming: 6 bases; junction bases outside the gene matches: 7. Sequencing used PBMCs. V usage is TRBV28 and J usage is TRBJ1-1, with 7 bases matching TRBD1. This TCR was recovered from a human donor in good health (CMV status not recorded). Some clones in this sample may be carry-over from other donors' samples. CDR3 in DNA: TGTGCCAGCAGGACGACAGGGCGATCTGAAGCTTTCTTT. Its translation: CASRTTGRSEAFF. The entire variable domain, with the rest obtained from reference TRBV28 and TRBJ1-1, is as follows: DVKVTQSSRYLVKRTGEKVFLECVQDMDHENMFWYRQDPGLGLRLIYFSYDVKMKEKGDIPEGYSVSREKKERFSLILESASTNQTSMYLCASRTTGRSEAFFGQGTRLTVV.